The clone carrying this TCR beta chain was seen a handful of times. In the authors' workflow: By means of reference gene primer amplification, nucleated cell counts were estimated. Assay used: immunoSEQ multiplex PCR; TCRdb lists only in-frame clones, some missing. V and J calls plus clone size are reproduced from that table; the DNA served to infer D and trimming. The sample yields some 200,000 clones, about four fifths seen once. This CDR3 comprises 15 residues. Germline loops: CDR1 SQVTM, CDR2 ANQGSEA. These data are taken from a study of blood T cell repertoires in COVID-19. Study information: COVID-19 samples, acute and convalescent, were from the United States, Italy and Spain. T cells, B-cell-depleted T cells, or PBMCs provided the cDNA or gDNA that served as material.

The receptor was derived from a woman aged 50 to 65 who had been exposed to COVID-19. Sequencing was carried out using PBMCs or T cells enriched from blood (not recorded which). V gene TRBV29-1 combines with J gene TRBJ1-1; 7 bases agree with TRBD1. CDR3 sequence: CSPPSRDSQNTEAFF. The CDR3 nucleotides read TGCAGTCCTCCCTCCCGGGACAGCCAGAACACTGAAGCTTTCTTT.